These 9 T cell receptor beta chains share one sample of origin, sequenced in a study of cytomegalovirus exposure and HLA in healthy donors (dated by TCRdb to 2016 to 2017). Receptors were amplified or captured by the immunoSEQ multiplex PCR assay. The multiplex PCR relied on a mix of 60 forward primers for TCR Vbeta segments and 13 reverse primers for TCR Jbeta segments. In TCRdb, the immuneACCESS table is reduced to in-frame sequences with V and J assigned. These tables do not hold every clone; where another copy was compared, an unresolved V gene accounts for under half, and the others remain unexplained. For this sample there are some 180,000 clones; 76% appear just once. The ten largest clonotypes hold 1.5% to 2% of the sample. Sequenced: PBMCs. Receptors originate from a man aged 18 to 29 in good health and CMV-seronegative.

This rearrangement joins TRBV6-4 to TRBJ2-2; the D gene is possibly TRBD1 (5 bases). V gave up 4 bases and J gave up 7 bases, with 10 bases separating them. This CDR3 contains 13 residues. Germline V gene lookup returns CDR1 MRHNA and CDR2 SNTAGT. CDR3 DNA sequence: TGTGCCAGCAGTGGTCAGGGCGGCGGGGAGCTGTTTTTT. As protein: CASSGQGGGELFF.

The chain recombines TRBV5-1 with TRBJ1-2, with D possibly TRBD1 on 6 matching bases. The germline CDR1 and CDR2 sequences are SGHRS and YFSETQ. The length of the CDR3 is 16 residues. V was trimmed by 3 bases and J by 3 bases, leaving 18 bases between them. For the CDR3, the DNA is TGCGCCAGCAGCTACATTGGACAGTGGGGAGACTATGGCTACACCTTC. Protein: CASSYIGQWGDYGYTF.

CDR3 bases: TGTGCCAGCAGCTCTAGAAGAGGGCGAGACACCATATATTTT. Translating it yields CASSSRRGRDTIYF. The J gene is TRBJ1-3, the V gene TRBV7-2; D remains ambiguous. Germline V gene sequence: CDR1 SGHTA, CDR2 FQGNSA. The CDR3 has 14 residues. Trimming stripped 4 bases from V and 8 bases from J, with 15 bases between.

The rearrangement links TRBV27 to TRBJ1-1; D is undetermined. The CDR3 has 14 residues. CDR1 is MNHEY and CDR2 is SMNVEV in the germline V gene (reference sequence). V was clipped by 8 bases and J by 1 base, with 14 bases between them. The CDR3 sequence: CASGSRGGNTEAFF. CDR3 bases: TGTGCCAGCGGCTCCCGGGGAGGGAACACTGAAGCTTTCTTT.

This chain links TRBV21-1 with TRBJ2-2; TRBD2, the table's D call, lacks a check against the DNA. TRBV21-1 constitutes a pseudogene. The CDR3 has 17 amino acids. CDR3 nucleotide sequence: TGTGCCAGCAGCAAACCCCAACTAGCGGGGACCACCGGGGAGCTGTTTTTT. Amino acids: CASSKPQLAGTTGELFF.

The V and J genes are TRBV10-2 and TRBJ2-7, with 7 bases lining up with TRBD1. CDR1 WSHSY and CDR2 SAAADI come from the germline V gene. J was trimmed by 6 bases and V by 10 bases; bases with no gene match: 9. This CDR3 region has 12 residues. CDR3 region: CATRGQLSEQYF. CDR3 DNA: TGCGCCACCAGGGGACAGCTTAGCGAGCAGTACTTC.

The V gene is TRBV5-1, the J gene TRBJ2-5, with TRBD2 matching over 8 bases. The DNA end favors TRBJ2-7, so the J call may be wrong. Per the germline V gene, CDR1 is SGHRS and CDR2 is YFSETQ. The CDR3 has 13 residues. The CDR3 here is CASSLTSVYEQYF. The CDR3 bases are TGCGCCAGCAGCCTGACTAGCGTCTACGAGCAGTACTTC.

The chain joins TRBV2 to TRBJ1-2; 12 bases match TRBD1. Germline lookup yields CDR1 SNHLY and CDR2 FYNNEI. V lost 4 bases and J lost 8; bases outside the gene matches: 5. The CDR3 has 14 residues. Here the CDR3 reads CASSGGQGAWGYTF. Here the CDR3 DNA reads TGTGCCAGCAGTGGGGGACAGGGGGCGTGGGGCTACACCTTC. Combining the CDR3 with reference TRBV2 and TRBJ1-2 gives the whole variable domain EPEVTQTPSHQVTQMGQEVILRCVPISNHLYFYWYRQILGQKVEFLVSFYNNEISEKSEIFDDQFSVERPDGSNFTLKIRSTKLEDSAMYFCASSGGQGAWGYTFGSGTRLTVV.

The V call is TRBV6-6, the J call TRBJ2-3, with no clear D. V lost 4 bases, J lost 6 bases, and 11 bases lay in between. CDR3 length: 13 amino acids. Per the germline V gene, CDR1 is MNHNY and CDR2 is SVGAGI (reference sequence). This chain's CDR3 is CASSFQTRDTQYF. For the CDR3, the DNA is TGTGCCAGCAGTTTTCAGACCAGGGATACGCAGTATTTT.